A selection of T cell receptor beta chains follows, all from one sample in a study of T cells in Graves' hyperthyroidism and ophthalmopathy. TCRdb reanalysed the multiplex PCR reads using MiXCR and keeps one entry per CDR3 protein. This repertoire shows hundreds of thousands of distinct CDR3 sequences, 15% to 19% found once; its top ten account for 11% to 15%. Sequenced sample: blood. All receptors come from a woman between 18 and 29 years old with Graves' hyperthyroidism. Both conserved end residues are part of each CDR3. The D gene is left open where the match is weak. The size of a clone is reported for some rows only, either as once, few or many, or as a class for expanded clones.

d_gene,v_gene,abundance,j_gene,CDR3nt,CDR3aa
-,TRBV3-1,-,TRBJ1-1,TGTGCCAGCAGCCGAGGGGAGGGACAAGCTTTCTTT,CASSRGEGQAFF
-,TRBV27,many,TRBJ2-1,TGTGCCAGCAGTTTTTGGGCGGAGGGGAATGAGCAGTTCTTC,CASSFWAEGNEQFF
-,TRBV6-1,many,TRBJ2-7,TGTGCCAGCACCACAACTGGGGGGTACGAGCAGTACTTC,CASTTTGGYEQYF
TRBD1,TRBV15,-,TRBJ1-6,TGTGCCACCAGCACCTACCCGGGACAGGGCACTTCACCCCTCCACTTT,CATSTYPGQGTSPLHF
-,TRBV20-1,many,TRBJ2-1,TGCAGTGCTAGAGATCCCCTAAAGGGTTACAATGAGCAGTTCTTC,CSARDPLKGYNEQFF
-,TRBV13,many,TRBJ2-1,TGTGCCAGCAGCCCGCGGGGGCCGTCCTACAATGAGCAGTTCTTC,CASSPRGPSYNEQFF
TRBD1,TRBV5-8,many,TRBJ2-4,TGTGCCAGCAGCCCCAGGGGGATAGCCAAAAACATTCAGTACTTC,CASSPRGIAKNIQYF
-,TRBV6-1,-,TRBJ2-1,TGTGCCAGCCATCAGCCGGGGGGCTTCGGAGAGCAGTTCTTC,CASHQPGGFGEQFF
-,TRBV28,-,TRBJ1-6,TGTGCCAGCGCCCTTCTAGGAGGGGTCAGTTCACCCCTCCACTTT,CASALLGGVSSPLHF
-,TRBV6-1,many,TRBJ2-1,TGTGCCAGCAGTTTTACCCCGACAGCGGATGAGCAGTTCTTC,CASSFTPTADEQFF
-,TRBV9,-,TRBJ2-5,TGTGCCAGCAGCCAAGAATCAGGGCGAGTCGGGACCCAGTACTTC,CASSQESGRVGTQYF
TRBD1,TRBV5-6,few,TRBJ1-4,TGTGCCAGCAGCTCCCCGGGACAGCTAAATGAAAAACTGTTTTTT,CASSSPGQLNEKLFF
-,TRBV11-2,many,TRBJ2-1,TGTGCCAGCAGACCCGGGACGGATCTATACAATGAGCAGTTCTTC,CASRPGTDLYNEQFF
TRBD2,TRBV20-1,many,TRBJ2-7,TGCAGTGCTAGAAGTAGCCTAGCGGGGCTCGAGCAGTACTTC,CSARSSLAGLEQYF
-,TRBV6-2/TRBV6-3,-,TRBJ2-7,TGTGCCAGCAGTTCGACAGGCCTCGAGCAGTACTTC,CASSSTGLEQYF
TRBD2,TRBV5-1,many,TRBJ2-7,TGCGCCAGCGGACGGATAGCGGGAGAGTACGAGCAGTACTTC,CASGRIAGEYEQYF
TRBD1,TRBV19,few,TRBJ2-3,TGTGCCAGCCGCGACAGGGGAGGTGGTATGAGCACAGATACGCAGTATTTT,CASRDRGGGMSTDTQYF
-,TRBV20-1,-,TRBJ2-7,TGCAGTGCTGCGTTAGAGAGCTCCTACGAGCAGTACTTC,CSAALESSYEQYF
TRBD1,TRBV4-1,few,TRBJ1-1,TGCGCCAGCAGCCAAGGGGGGACAGGGGGCCCCTTAACTGAAGCTTTCTTT,CASSQGGTGGPLTEAFF
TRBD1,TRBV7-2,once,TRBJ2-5,TGTGCCAGCAGCTTATCGGGACAGGGGTTCCAAGAGACCCAGTACTTC,CASSLSGQGFQETQYF
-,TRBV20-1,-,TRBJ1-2,TGCAGTGTCAAAGGCACAGGAAACTATGGCTACACCTTC,CSVKGTGNYGYTF
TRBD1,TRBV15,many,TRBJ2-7,TGTGCCACCAGCCAATGGACAGGGATGTACGAGCAGTACTTC,CATSQWTGMYEQYF
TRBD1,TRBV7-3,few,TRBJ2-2,TGTGCCAGCAGCTTAAAAGGGGGCGGAAGCGGGGAGCTGTTTTTT,CASSLKGGGSGELFF
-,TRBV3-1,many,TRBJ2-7,TGTGCCAGCAGCCAAGATCGCTTCTACGAGCAGTACTTC,CASSQDRFYEQYF
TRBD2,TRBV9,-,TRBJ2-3,TGTGCCAGCAGCGTAGCGACTAGCGGGAGTGAAGATACGCAGTATTTT,CASSVATSGSEDTQYF
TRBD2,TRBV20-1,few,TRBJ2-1,TGCAGTGCTAGAGATCCCACTAGCGGGTCAAACAATGAGCAGTTCTTC,CSARDPTSGSNNEQFF
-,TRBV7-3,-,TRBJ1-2,TGTGCCAGCAGCTTCGCCAGGGACCCCCCGAGGGAGCTTGGCTACACCTTC,CASSFARDPPRELGYTF
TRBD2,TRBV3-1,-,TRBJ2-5,TGTGCCAGCAGCCAAGATAAACTAGCGGGGAGAGAGACCCAGTACTTC,CASSQDKLAGRETQYF
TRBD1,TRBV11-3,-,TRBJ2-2,TGTGCCAGCAGCCGACGGGACAGGGTAAACACCGGGGAGCTGTTTTTT,CASSRRDRVNTGELFF
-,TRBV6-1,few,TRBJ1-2,TGTGCCAGCAGAGCCGGGACCGGCTACACCTTC,CASRAGTGYTF
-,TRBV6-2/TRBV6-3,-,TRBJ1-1,TGTGCCAGCAGTTTGGGGTTGGTGAACACTGAAGCTTTCTTT,CASSLGLVNTEAFF
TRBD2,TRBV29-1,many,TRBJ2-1,TGCAGCGTTGTACCAGCGGGATACAATGAGCAGTTCTTC,CSVVPAGYNEQFF
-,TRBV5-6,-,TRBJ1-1,TGTGCCAGCAGCTCCGTACGGACTTCGAACACTGAAGCTTTCTTT,CASSSVRTSNTEAFF
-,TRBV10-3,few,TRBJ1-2,TGTGCCATCAGCGGCCGCGGGGTGGATGGCTACACCTTC,CAISGRGVDGYTF
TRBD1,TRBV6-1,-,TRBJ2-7,TGTGCCGCGCGTCCGGGACAGTCCTACGAGCAGTACTTC,CAARPGQSYEQYF
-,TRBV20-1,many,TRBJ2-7,TGCAGTGCTAGCCTATTAATCGGGACCCTAGAGATAGAGCAGTACTTC,CSASLLIGTLEIEQYF
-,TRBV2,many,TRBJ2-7,TGTGCCAGCAGTGAAGGGCAGGTTACCTTCTACGAGCAGTACTTC,CASSEGQVTFYEQYF
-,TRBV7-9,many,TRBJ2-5,TGTGCCAGCAGCCGGGGGTCCAAAGAGACCCAGTACTTC,CASSRGSKETQYF
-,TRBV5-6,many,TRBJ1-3,TGTGCCAGCAGCTCGATCTCTGGAAACACCATATATTTT,CASSSISGNTIYF
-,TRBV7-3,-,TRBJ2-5,TGTGCCAGCAGCTTATCAAAGATTGAAGAGACCCAGTACTTC,CASSLSKIEETQYF
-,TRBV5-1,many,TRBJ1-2,TGCGCCAGCAGCAGCGGGACTCCCATATCGATCTATGGCTACACCTTC,CASSSGTPISIYGYTF
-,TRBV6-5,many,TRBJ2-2,TGTGCCAGCAGTTACTCAGAACGGAACACCGGGGAGCTGTTTTTT,CASSYSERNTGELFF
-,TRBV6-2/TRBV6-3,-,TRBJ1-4,TGTGCCAGCAGCAACAGGGACGGGCTTGTAAAACTGTTTTTT,CASSNRDGLVKLFF
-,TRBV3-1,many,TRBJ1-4,TGTGCCAGCAGCCATAAGACAGAAACTAATGAAAAACTGTTTTTT,CASSHKTETNEKLFF
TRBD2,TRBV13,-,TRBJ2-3,TGTGCCAGCAGCTGGCTAGCGGGGGGGCCTACGCAGTATTTT,CASSWLAGGPTQYF
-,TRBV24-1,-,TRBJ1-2,TGTGCCACCAGCGACCTAGGTGTGGGCTACACCTTC,CATSDLGVGYTF
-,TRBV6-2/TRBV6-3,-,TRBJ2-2,TGTGCCAGCAGTTACCCGGACAGACCGAACACCGGGGAGCTGTTTTTT,CASSYPDRPNTGELFF
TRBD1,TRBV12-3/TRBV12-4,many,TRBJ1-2,TGTGCCAGCAGTTTGGGGGGACAGGGGGCGCTTGGCTACACCTTC,CASSLGGQGALGYTF